The T cell receptor beta chain under discussion was sequenced for a study of neurological immune-mediated disorders. This clonotype showed up many times. The cDNA was synthesized by 5'RACE incorporating 10-nucleotide random UMIs. TCRdb itself ran the 5' RACE reads through MiXCR, one entry per CDR3 protein. The sample records about 82,000 distinct CDR3 sequences, just over 2.5% being singletons. Material: PBMCs. The receptor's source is a woman between 25 and 40 years old with multiple sclerosis.

The CDR3 DNA follows: TGTGCCAGCAGTTTGGGGACCTACAATGAGCAGTTCTTC. Translating gives CASSLGTYNEQFF. J is TRBJ2-1 and V is TRBV27; D is undetermined. Germline V gene data show CDR1 as MNHEY and CDR2 as SMNVEV (reference sequence). The CDR3 has 13 amino acids. Trimming stripped 3 bases from V and 2 bases from J, with 5 bases between.